The entry that follows covers one T cell receptor beta chain sequence. Antigen: not known. Produced via immunoSEQ multiplex PCR; TCRdb's table is partial and in-frame only. Of roughly 25,000 clones detected, roughly 86% appear once; the ten largest clones hold roughly 19%. CDR3 size: 16 residues. The data originate from a study of lymphopenia after photon versus proton radiotherapy. Study-wide results and limits: A bigger post-nadir fall in TCR diversity correlated inversely with survival time in deceased patients. Post-nadir diversity loss with photons came from oligoclonal expansion, particularly CD8+ Temra cells. Proton therapy kept repertoires fairly stable, unlike photons, which gained effector/memory cells. Authors raise, but do not show, better survival with proton therapy.

J is TRBJ2-7 and V is TRBV21-1; TRBD1 is the table's D call, not checked against the DNA. TRBV21-1 is a known pseudogene. The clonotype originates from a man aged 50-60 years with gastric cancer. Sequenced material: peripheral blood, taken from a patient treated with photon-based radiotherapy. CDR3 DNA: TGTGCCAGCAGCAAAGCGGACCAAGGGGGCCCGGACGAGCAGTACGTC. Translated, it gives CASSKADQGGPDEQYV.